Sequencing of this T cell receptor (beta chain) was carried out in a study of beta chain features in type 1 diabetes. Findings and limits, study-wide: cDNA-based reads could over-represent cells with high TCR expression. Junctions at VDJ sites from type 1 diabetes patients had fewer insertions and more deletions. Significant though moderate, a shortening of TCRB CDR3s appeared in all four CD4+ subsets of Type 1 diabetes patients.

Via CD45RO/CCR7/CD25/CD127/CD95/CD27, cells of the CD4+ naive, central memory, regulatory and stem cell-like memory subsets were sorted. The sequenced template was cDNA made from the entire isolated RNA. The assay was immunoSEQ multiplex PCR, and TCRdb's table has in-frame clones only and misses some. The table has 300,000 to 400,000 clones, around 12% seen once. Germline lookup yields CDR1 LNHNV and CDR2 YYDKDF (reference sequence). J was trimmed by 3 bases and V by 4 bases; bases with no gene match: 3. The CDR3 sequence is 15 residues long. A remark on this clone: Antigen unknown.

The chain recombines TRBV15 with TRBJ1-6; TRBD1 agrees at 7 bases. This receptor was obtained from a man aged 18 to 29 in good health. The sequenced sample consisted of naive CD4+ T cells from blood. The CDR3 region is CATSKGQNYNSPLHF. The CDR3 DNA follows: TGTGCCACCAGCAAGGGACAGAACTATAATTCACCCCTCCACTTT.